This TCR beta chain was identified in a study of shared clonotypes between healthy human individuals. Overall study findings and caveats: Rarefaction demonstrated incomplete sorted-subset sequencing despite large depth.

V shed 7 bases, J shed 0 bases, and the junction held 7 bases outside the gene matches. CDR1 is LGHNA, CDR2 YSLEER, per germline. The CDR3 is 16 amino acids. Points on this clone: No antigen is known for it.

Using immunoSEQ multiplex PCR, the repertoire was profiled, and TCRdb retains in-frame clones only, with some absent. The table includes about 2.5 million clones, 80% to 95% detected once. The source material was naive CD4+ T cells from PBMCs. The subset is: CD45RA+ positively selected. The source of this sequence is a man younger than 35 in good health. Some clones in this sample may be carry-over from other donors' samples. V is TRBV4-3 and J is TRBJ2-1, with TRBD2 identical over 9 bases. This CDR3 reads CASTPASGNSYNEQFF. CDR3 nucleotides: TGCGCCAGCACCCCGGCTAGCGGGAACTCCTACAATGAGCAGTTCTTC.